This T cell receptor beta chain comes out of a study of blood T cells in healthy people across ages. The V end lost 6 bases, the J end lost 5 bases, and 7 bases lay between the germline ends. The length of the CDR3 is 11 residues. Looked up from germline, CDR1 is MNHNS and CDR2 is SASEGT. Only a few counts were recorded for this clonotype. A second PCR of roughly 6 to 12 cycles used a sample-barcoded 5' primer and a J-beta primer mix. One entry per CDR3 protein results from TCRdb running MiXCR on the 5' RACE reads. The data contain some 1,500,000 distinct CDR3 sequences, 35% to 45% of them singletons.

The receptor was isolated from a woman younger than 35 in good health. The sample consisted of blood. The V and J genes are TRBV6-1 and TRBJ1-1, with D uncertain. Here the CDR3 DNA reads TGTGCCAGCAGCGGGAGGACTGAAGCTTTCTTT. It is translated as CASSGRTEAFF.